This TCR beta chain was retrieved from a study of blood T cell repertoires in COVID-19. Sequencing was performed with immunoSEQ multiplex PCR; in TCRdb, only in-frame clones are kept and a portion is missing. The sample contains about 290,000 clones, approximately 88% of which appear only once. Resolution of symptoms, clearance, or two negative PCRs was present in recovered Cohort 3 donors. The CDR3 totals 12 residues. Germline loops: CDR1 LGHNA, CDR2 YSLEER. Trimming took off 0 bases at V and 11 bases at J, with 9 bases between the two ends. Sequenced: PBMCs or T cells enriched from blood (not recorded which). This TCR derives from a woman aged 40 to 55 who had recovered from COVID-19. J is TRBJ2-3 and V is TRBV4-3, with D perhaps TRBD2 (5 bases). The DNA of the CDR3 is TGCGCCAGCAGCCAAGACCGGGGTTTGCAGTATTTT. Amino acids: CASSQDRGLQYF.